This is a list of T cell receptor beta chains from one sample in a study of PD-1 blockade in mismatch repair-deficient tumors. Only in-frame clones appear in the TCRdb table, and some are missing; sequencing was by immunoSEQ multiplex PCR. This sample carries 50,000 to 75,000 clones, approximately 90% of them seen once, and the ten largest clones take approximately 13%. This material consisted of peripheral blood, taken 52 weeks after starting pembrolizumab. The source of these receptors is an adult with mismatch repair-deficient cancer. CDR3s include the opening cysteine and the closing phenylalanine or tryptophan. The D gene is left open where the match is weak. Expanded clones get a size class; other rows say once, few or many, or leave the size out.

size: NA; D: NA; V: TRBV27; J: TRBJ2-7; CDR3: CASSLLSSEGSYEQYF; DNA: TGTGCCAGCAGTTTATTATCTTCGGAGGGCTCCTACGAGCAGTACTTC
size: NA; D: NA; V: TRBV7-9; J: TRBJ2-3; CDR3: CASSSPADTQYF; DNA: TGTGCCAGCAGCTCTCCGGCAGATACGCAGTATTTT
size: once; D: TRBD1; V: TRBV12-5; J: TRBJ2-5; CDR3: CASGLGDRVGETQYF; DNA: TGTGCTAGTGGTTTGGGGGACAGGGTCGGGGAGACCCAGTACTTC
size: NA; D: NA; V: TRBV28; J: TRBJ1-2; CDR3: CASSFFLRDGTHHYGYTF; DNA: TGTGCCAGCAGTTTTTTCCTCCGGGACGGAACCCATCACTATGGCTACACCTTC
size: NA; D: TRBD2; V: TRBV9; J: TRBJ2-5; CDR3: CASSGGTSAAETQYF; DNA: TGTGCCAGCAGCGGGGGGACTAGCGCAGCCGAGACCCAGTACTTC
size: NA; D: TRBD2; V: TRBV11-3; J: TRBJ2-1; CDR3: CASSGRTSGTYNEQFF; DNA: TGTGCCAGCAGCGGACGGACTAGCGGGACTTACAATGAGCAGTTCTTC
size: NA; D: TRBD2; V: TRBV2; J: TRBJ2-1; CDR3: CARGLAGYNEQFF; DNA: TGTGCCAGAGGACTAGCGGGATACAATGAGCAGTTCTTC
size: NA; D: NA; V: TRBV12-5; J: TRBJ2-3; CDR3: CASGLTDPQYF; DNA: TGTGCTAGTGGTTTGACGGATCCGCAGTATTTT
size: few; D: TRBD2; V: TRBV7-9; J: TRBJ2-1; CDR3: CAAEVAGIYNEQFF; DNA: TGTGCCGCGGAGGTAGCGGGGATCTACAATGAGCAGTTCTTC
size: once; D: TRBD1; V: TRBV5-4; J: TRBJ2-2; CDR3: CASSLKQGAPGELFF; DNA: TGTGCCAGCAGCTTGAAACAGGGGGCGCCCGGGGAGCTGTTTTTT
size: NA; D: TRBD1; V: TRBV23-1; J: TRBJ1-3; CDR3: CASSQKLSRRDSPHSGNTIYF; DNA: TGCGCCAGCAGTCAGAAACTCTCCCGAAGGGACAGCCCTCACTCTGGAAACACCATATATTTT
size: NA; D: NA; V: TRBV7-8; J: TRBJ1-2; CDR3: CASSPSDGGYGYTF; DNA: TGTGCCAGCAGCCCATCGGACGGGGGCTATGGCTACACCTTC
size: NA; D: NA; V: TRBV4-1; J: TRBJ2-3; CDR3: CASSQVGRRKTTDTQYF; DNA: TGCGCCAGCAGCCAAGTCGGGCGGCGGAAAACGACAGATACGCAGTATTTT
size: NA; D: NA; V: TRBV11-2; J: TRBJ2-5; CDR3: CASSLVPGREETQYF; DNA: TGTGCCAGCAGCTTAGTTCCGGGACGGGAAGAGACCCAGTACTTC
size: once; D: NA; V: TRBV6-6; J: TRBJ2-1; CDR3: CASSPYSNEQFF; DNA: TGTGCCAGCAGTCCATACTCCAATGAGCAGTTCTTC
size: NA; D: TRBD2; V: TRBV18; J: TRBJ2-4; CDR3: CASSPVGLAGGLTKNIQYF; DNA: TGTGCCAGCTCACCCGTGGGACTAGCGGGAGGGCTGACCAAAAACATTCAGTACTTC
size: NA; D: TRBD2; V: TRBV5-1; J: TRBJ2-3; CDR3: CASSPAGVRDTQYF; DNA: TGCGCCAGCAGCCCGGCGGGAGTAAGGGATACGCAGTATTTT
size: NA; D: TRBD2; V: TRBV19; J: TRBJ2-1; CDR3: CASSIGGGSYNEQFF; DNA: TGTGCCAGTAGTATTGGGGGAGGGTCCTACAATGAGCAGTTCTTC
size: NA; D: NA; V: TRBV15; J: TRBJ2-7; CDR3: CATSSRGRAYEQYF; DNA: TGTGCCACCAGCAGTCGGGGGAGAGCCTACGAGCAGTACTTC
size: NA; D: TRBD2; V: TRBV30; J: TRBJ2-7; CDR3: CAWSVRGGVITF; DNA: TGTGCCTGGAGTGTACGGGGGGGAGTGATAACTTTC
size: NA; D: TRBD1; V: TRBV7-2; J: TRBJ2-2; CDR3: CASSSPQTGPGHGELFF; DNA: TGTGCCAGCAGCTCCCCGCAGACAGGGCCGGGGCACGGGGAGCTGTTTTTT
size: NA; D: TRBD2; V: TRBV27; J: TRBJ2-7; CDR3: CASSSGTSGAYEQYF; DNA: TGTGCCAGCAGTTCCGGGACTAGCGGGGCCTACGAGCAGTACTTC
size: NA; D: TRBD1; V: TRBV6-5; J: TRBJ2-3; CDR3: CASKQGDDPDTQYF; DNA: TGTGCCAGCAAACAGGGGGATGACCCAGATACGCAGTATTTT
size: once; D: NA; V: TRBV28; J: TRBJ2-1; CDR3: CASSSPRETAYNEQFF; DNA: TGTGCCAGCAGCTCCCCTCGGGAAACCGCCTACAATGAGCAGTTCTTC
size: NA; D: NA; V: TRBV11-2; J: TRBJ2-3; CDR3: CASSQPMHTSLAFTDTQYF; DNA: TGTGCCAGCAGCCAACCAATGCATACTAGCCTTGCTTTCACAGATACGCAGTATTTT
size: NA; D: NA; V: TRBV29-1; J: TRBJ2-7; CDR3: CSVSREYEQYF; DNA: TGCAGCGTGTCCAGGGAATACGAGCAGTACTTC
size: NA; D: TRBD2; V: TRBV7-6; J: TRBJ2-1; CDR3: CASSSWTSGSYNEQFF; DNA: TGTGCCAGCAGCTCTTGGACTAGCGGGAGTTACAATGAGCAGTTCTTC
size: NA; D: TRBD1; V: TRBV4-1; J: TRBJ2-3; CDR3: CASSQAPLTGTGPQDTQYF; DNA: TGCGCCAGCAGCCAAGCCCCTCTAACTGGGACAGGTCCTCAAGATACGCAGTATTTT
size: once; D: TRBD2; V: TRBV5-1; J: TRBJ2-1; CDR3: CASSKRLAGDYNEQFF; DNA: TGCGCCAGCAGCAAACGACTAGCGGGAGATTACAATGAGCAGTTCTTC
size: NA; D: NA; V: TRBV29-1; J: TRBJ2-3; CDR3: CSVVPLNHRTDTQYF; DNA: TGCAGCGTTGTACCCCTAAATCATCGCACAGATACGCAGTATTTT
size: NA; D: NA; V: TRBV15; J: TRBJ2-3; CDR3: CATSREDTDTQYF; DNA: TGTGCCACCAGCAGAGAGGACACAGATACGCAGTATTTT
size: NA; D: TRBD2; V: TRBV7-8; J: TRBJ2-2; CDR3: CASSQRTSGSWHTGELFF; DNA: TGTGCCAGCAGCCAACGGACTAGCGGGAGCTGGCACACCGGGGAGCTGTTTTTT
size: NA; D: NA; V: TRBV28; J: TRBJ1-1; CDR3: CASSFAYTWNTEAFF; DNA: TGTGCCAGCAGTTTCGCTTACACTTGGAACACTGAAGCTTTCTTT
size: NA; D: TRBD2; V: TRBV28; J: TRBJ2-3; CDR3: CASSSFSGRHTQYF; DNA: TGTGCCAGCAGTTCCTTTAGCGGGAGACATACGCAGTATTTT
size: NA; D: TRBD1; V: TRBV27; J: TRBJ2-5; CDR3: CASSLCDRGWVETQYF; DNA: TGTGCCAGCAGTTTATGTGACAGGGGGTGGGTGGAGACCCAGTACTTC
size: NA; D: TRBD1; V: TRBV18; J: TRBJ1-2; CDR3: CASSPPPDRASYTF; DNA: TGTGCCAGCTCACCGCCCCCTGACAGGGCGAGCTACACCTTC
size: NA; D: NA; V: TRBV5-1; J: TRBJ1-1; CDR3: CASRQGNAEAFF; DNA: TGCGCCAGCAGACAGGGTAACGCTGAAGCTTTCTTT